This T cell receptor (beta chain) was recovered during a study of cytomegalovirus exposure and HLA in healthy donors (TCRdb year 2017). Background on the whole study: An earlier analysis of some 620 of the donors reported about 300 Gb of sequence data and about 120 million unique TCR beta sequences obtained from about 200 million T cells. An early release that covered approximately 600 HLA-typed donors contained approximately 300 gigabases of sequencing data and some 87 million unique TCR sequences. Of the roughly 410 genotyped donors, roughly 80% were placed in the genetic ancestry cluster associated with self-reported Caucasian donors. The study aimed to test whether cataloging public T cell receptors could reveal signatures of past pathogen exposure. The study profiled the T cell repertoires of under 850 subjects by immunosequencing and related them to cytomegalovirus serostatus. A separate validation cohort of some 130 different subjects was used in addition to the roughly 670-subject first cohort. To predict cytomegalovirus infection status, the study combined high-throughput TCR immunosequencing, statistical association of individual TCRs with disease status, and machine learning. To study patterns of TCR occurrence, a later analysis re-analyzed previously published TCR beta repertoires from 600 to 750 donors and added high-resolution HLA genotyping. Rather than using new phenotypic data, the later analysis identified candidate immune exposures from TCR beta sequences and from how often those sequences occurred across donors. In an earlier analysis of about 590 of the donors, high-throughput TCR beta sequencing was used to judge whether each TCR beta V gene segment behaved as functional or pseudogenic. Donor age, sex, ethnicity and CMV serostatus were collected together with the repertoire data. Genome-wide SNP genotypes for about 65% of the 666 donors were used in a later genetic analysis, which treated that subset as a discovery cohort. Every discovery cohort repertoire had been produced on one sequencing platform. Both class I and class II loci were covered by HLA typing, at four-digit resolution. Typing coverage differed by locus: A, B, C, DRB1 and DQB1 were typed in roughly 620-630 donors, DQA1 in 522, DPA1 in 600 to 610, and DPB1 in 450 to 480. Several DR-DQ haplotypes were handled as single units for association and clustering because linkage in the cohort was strong. Across roughly 420 genotyped donors of the cohort, an average of approximately 240,000 unique TCR beta nucleotide sequences per donor were sequenced, and roughly 17% of those sequences were non-productive.

Cut back by 2 bases and 2 bases, the V and J ends lie 10 bases apart. According to the germline V gene, CDR1 reads SGHTA and CDR2 reads FQGNSA. Spanning cysteine to phenylalanine, the CDR3 consists of 15 amino acids. Only the CDR3 DNA is retained, 45 bases long and in frame from the first base. Concerning this clone: There is no known antigen for this receptor. Base-call qualities are not available, and no considerably larger clone is one nucleotide away.

The method behind the library was the immunoSEQ multiplex PCR assay. A mixture of 60 forward primers for TCR Vbeta segments and 13 reverse primers for TCR Jbeta segments was used in the multiplex PCR. A multiplex PCR assay on genomic DNA amplified the CDR3 region of rearranged TCR beta genes. The amplified TCR beta libraries were sequenced on the Illumina HiSeq System as 87-base-pair reads. Per the source publication's procedure: A later analysis tallied roughly 78 million unique TCR beta chains across the approximately 670 repertoires, and around 12 million of those chains were shared by two or more donors. A nearest-neighbor algorithm error-corrected the raw reads and collapsed the reads into unique sequences, merging closely related sequences to remove PCR and sequencing errors. To assign V, D and J gene segments, CDR3 sequences were aligned to IMGT reference sequences. For a sequence to be retained, a match of at least six nucleotides was required to both a V gene segment and a J gene segment. A rearrangement was called productive if the CDR3 had no stop codons and remained in frame with V and J, and every other rearrangement was called non-productive. CDR3 was defined by IMGT convention, running from the second conserved V-encoded cysteine to the conserved J-encoded phenylalanine. The earlier analysis of a few hundred of the donors excluded sequences that lacked an unambiguous match to a single V gene segment. In an earlier analysis of approximately 610 of the donors, V segments were called functional above 56.7% productive rearrangements and were called segregating when the between-donor standard deviation exceeded 5%. A statistical classification framework was developed to diagnose cytomegalovirus status using the catalog of TCR beta chain sequences. V and J gene assignment, in a later analysis, came from comparing TCR nucleotide sequences with IMGT/GENE-DB human TR gene sequences. In a later analysis, CDR3 sequences and most-parsimonious VDJ recombination scenarios were assigned using the TCRdist pipeline. A later analysis defined each TCR beta chain by its CDR3 amino acid sequence plus V-gene family, and excluded reads lacking a unique V-gene family. A later analysis removed 500 to 650 highly shared, low-generation-probability nucleotide sequences to deal with suspected cross-contamination and a sequencing artifact. For each public chain, a later analysis derived a clonal expansion index from normalized ranks of inferred template counts within each repertoire. Generation probabilities in a later analysis came from a VDJ recombination model fitted to out-of-frame rearrangements, and those results were checked against IGoR. In a later analysis, TCR-TCR, TCR-HLA and TCR-CMV co-occurrence was scored with hypergeometric tests, and a repertoire-size bias correction was applied to TCR pairs. In a later analysis, false discovery rates were estimated by permuting HLA or CMV assignments 20 times. In a later analysis, co-occurring TCRs were grouped using DBSCAN, with TCRdist sequence similarity added in when clustering inside HLA-allele-positive subsets. For co-occurrence clustering, repertoires with fewer than 30,000 or more than 120,000 public chains were excluded, along with roughly 5 repertoires with anomalous nucleotide sharing. This is the immuneACCESS table as TCRdb keeps it, with only in-frame sequences that have V and J called. A part of the clones is gone; compared with another copy, unresolved V genes explain less than half, and the rest is unexplained. That table furnishes V, J and clone size, whereas the DNA furnished D and trimming. This sample comprises roughly 150,000 clones, roughly 66% of them detected only once. The ten largest clones represent around 1.6% of the sample.

The cohort consisted of more than 650 healthy bone marrow donors. At the time of sampling, every cohort member was nominally healthy, though immune exposures that went unrecorded were likely present. The donor was CMV seronegative and was included in the group of about 400 seronegative cohort members. A peripheral blood sample was collected from each donor, and TCR beta sequencing was performed on peripheral blood mononuclear cells. Genomic DNA extraction from the blood cell samples was performed with the Qiagen DNeasy Blood Extraction Kit. The paper as a whole reports these results and caveats: Most TCR sequences were seen in very few donors, while some public TCRs were found in many individuals. A total of 150 to 200 TCR beta chains were listed by the study as associated with cytomegalovirus. The classifier was reported to diagnose cytomegalovirus status with high specificity and sensitivity in both the original and validation cohorts. At a false discovery rate of 0.05, a later analysis linked around 15,000 TCR beta sequences to specific HLA alleles. Presence/absence analyses assumed roughly uniform sequencing depth across donors, an assumption that may not hold. Because the 87-base-pair reads could not distinguish some IMGT-functional V segments, including TRBV6-2 and TRBV6-3, those segments were excluded. In a later genetic analysis, fewer N-insertions in productive TCRs were reported among donors in an Asian-associated ancestry cluster than the approximately 670-donor mean. V-gene and J-gene trimming of TCR beta chains was associated with a missense DCLRE1C variant in a later genetic analysis, and the association was replicated in an independent cohort. In a later analysis, most CMV-associated TCR beta chains were found to appear HLA-restricted, with HLA associations seemingly driven largely by CMV exposure. Only TCR beta chains were sequenced in this cohort, and the absence of alpha or paired-chain data limited detectable features. A further reported finding was that TCR beta sequences accurately predicted the HLA-A and HLA-B alleles for most subjects in the first cohort. A later analysis found that HLA-associated TCR beta chains were more clonally expanded and had lower generation probabilities than equally common non-associated chains. Because counts were too low, some 17 rarely observed V segments, including chromosome 9 orphons, were left out of the earlier analysis of approximately 580 of the donors. Immune exposure information for the cohort was limited to CMV serostatus. Correlated functional status among segregating V segments might reflect linkage disequilibrium, but an unknown experimental factor could not be ruled out. Because HLA typing was unavailable for some donors at each locus, only the typed subset was used in association tests. A few of the identified cytomegalovirus-associated TCR beta chains were confirmed in vitro to be specific for cytomegalovirus antigens. In a later analysis, several top co-occurrence clusters were reported to appear linked to parvovirus B19, influenza, CMV and Epstein-Barr virus. The authors suggested that the approach could potentially be generalized to other disease states and immunological phenotypes. A cluster of highly shared sequence variants was judged likely to be a technical artifact of the sequencing pipeline. When HLA alleles, especially DR and DQ, strongly co-occurred, TCR associations were difficult to assign to individual alleles. In a later analysis, TCR association rates were found to vary across HLA loci, with the most associated TCRs seen for DRB1 alleles and the fewest for HLA-C alleles. In an earlier analysis of more than 500 of the donors, most TCR beta V segments appeared in productive rearrangements about 90% or about 30% of the time, broadly matching IMGT annotations.

The material sequenced was PBMCs. The receptor's source is a woman aged 18-35 years in good health and CMV-seronegative. The V and J segments used are TRBV7-2 and TRBJ2-1; TRBD2 is a possible D gene, resting on 6 matching bases. CDR3 protein: CASSLTGGTYNEQFF. The DNA sequence is given as TGTGCCAGCAGCTTAACCGGGGGAACCTACAATGAGCAGTTCTTC.